At least ten counts were recorded for the clone carrying this TCR beta chain. The time point denotes: newly diagnosed GD, antithyroid drugs for less than 3 months. Construction of the TCR library relied on RNA isolated from PBMCs. These data are taken from a study of regulatory T cells in long-lasting Graves disease. Investigators prepared the TCR beta libraries by applying iRepertoire HTBI primers and Arm-PCR of CDR3 regions. TCRdb redid the calling of the multiplex PCR reads with MiXCR, one entry per CDR3 protein. The data hold about 620,000 distinct CDR3 sequences, with roughly 15% observed a single time. CDR3 size: 16 residues. Germline loops: CDR1 SGHVS, CDR2 FNYEAQ. Trimming removed 9 bases at V and 7 bases at J, with 26 bases between. This same sample was also taken into another study, of T cells in Graves' hyperthyroidism and ophthalmopathy.

The rearrangement joins TRBV7-6 to TRBJ2-3; D is possibly TRBD2 (5 bases). The sample was peripheral blood mononuclear cells (PBMCs), taken at new diagnosis, from a patient treated with antithyroid drugs. This receptor was taken from a woman aged 25 to 45 with Graves disease. The CDR3 spells CASKLHGPGISNTQYF. The CDR3 region has the DNA TGTGCCAGTAAACTTCATGGGCCCGGGATTTCGAATACGCAGTATTTT.